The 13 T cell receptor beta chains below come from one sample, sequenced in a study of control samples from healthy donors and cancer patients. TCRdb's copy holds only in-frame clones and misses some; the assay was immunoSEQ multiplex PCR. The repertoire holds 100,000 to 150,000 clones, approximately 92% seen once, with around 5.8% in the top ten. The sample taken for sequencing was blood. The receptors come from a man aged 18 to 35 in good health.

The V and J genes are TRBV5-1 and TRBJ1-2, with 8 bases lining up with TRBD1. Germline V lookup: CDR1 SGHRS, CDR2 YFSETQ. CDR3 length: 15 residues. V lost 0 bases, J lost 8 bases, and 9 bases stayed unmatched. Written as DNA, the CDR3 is TGCGCCAGCAGCTTGGCAGGCCAGGGGGCAGGGGGCTACACCTTC. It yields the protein CASSLAGQGAGGYTF.

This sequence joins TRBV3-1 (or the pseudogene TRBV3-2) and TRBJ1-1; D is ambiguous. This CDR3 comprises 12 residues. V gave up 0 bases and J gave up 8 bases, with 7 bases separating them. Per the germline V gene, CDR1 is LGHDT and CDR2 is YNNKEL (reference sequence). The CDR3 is CASSQDLREAFF. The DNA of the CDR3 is TGTGCCAGCAGCCAAGATCTCCGGGAAGCTTTCTTT.

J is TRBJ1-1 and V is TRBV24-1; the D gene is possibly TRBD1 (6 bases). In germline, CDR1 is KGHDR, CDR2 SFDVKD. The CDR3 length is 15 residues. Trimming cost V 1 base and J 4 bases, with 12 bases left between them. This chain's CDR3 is CATSDFAGDGTEAFF. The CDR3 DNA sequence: TGTGCCACCAGTGATTTTGCAGGGGACGGCACTGAAGCTTTCTTT.

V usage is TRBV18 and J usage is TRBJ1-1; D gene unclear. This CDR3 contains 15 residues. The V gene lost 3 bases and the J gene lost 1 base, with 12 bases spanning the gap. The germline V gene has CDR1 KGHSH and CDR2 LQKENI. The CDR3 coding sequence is TGTGCCAGCTCACCCGGTCGCGGGCGGAACACTGAAGCTTTCTTT. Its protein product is CASSPGRGRNTEAFF.

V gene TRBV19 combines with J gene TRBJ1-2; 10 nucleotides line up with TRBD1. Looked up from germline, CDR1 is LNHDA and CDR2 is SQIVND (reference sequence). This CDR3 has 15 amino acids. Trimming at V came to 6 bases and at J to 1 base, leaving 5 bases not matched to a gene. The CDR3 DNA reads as TGTGCCAGTAGCCCCGGGACAGGGGTTAACTATGGCTACACCTTC. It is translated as CASSPGTGVNYGYTF.

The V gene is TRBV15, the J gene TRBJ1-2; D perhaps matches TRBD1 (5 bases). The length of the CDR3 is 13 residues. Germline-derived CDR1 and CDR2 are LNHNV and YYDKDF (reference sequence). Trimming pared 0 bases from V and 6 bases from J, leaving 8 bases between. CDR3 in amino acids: CATSRDRVNGYTF. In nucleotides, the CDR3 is TGTGCCACCAGCAGAGACAGGGTAAATGGCTACACCTTC.

The CDR3 DNA sequence: TGTGCCAGCAGCTTGGGGGACAGCCGGGGTGGCTACACCTTC. Protein: CASSLGDSRGGYTF. This chain uses TRBV5-4 with TRBJ1-2; the match to TRBD1 covers 7 bases. Germline trimming cut 0 bases from V and 7 bases from J; bases unmatched to any gene: 6. This CDR3 comprises 14 residues. The germline V gene has CDR1 SGHNT and CDR2 YYREEE (reference sequence).

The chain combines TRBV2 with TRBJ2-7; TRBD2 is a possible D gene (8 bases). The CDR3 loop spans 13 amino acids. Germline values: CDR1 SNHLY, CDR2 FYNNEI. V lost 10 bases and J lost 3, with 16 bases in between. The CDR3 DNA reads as TGTGCCACGGGAGGGACAGAACGCTACGAGCAGTACTTC. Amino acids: CATGGTERYEQYF. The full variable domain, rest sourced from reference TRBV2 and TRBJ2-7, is EPEVTQTPSHQVTQMGQEVILRCVPISNHLYFYWYRQILGQKVEFLVSFYNNEISEKSEIFDDQFSVERPDGSNFTLKIRSTKLEDSAMYFCATGGTERYEQYFGPGTRLTVT.

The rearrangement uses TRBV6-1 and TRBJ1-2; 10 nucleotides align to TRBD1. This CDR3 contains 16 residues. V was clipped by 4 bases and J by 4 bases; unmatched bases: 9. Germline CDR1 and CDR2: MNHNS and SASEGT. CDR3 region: CASSGSGTGEGYGYTF. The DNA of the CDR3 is TGTGCCAGCAGTGGATCCGGGACAGGGGAAGGCTATGGCTACACCTTC.

The CDR3 region has the DNA TGCGCCAGCAGCCAAGCCCCCCGGGGGCGCGACCCAGATACGCAGTATTTT. Its translation is CASSQAPRGRDPDTQYF. The J gene is TRBJ2-3, the V gene TRBV4-1, with D perhaps assigned TRBD1 or TRBD2 (6 bases each). V was clipped by 1 base and J by 4 bases, with 18 bases between them. CDR1 MGHRA and CDR2 YSYEKL come from the germline V gene. The CDR3 sequence is 17 residues long.

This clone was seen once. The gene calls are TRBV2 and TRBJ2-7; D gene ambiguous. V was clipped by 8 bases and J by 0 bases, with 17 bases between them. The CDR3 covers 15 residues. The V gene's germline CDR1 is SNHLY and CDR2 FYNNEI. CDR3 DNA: TGTGCCAGCTCCGAGGCGGCCAAAAGCTCCTACGAGCAGTACTTC. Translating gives CASSEAAKSSYEQYF.

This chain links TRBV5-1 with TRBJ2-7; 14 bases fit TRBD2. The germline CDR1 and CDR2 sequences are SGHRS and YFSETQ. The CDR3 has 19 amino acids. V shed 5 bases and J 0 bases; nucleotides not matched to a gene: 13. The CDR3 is CASRLTRGLAGGNSYEQYF. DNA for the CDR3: TGCGCCAGCAGACTGACCCGCGGACTAGCGGGGGGAAACTCCTACGAGCAGTACTTC.

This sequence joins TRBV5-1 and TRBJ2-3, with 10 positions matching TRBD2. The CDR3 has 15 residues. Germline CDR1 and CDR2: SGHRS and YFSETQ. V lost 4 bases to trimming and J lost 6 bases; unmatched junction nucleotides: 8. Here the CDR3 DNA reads TGCGCCAGCAGCCCTCAGCGGGGGGGCCGCGATACGCAGTATTTT. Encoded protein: CASSPQRGGRDTQYF.